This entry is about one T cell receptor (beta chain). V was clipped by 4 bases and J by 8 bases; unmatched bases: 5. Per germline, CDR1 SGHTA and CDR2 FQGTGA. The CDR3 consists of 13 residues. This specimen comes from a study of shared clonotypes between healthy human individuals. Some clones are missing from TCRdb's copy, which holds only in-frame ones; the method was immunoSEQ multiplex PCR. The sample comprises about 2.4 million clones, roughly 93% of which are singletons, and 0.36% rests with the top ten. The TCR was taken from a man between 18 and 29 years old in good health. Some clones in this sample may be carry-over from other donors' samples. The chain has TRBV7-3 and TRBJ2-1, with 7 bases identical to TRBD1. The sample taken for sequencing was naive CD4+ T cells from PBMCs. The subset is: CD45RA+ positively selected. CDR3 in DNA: TGTGCCAGCAGCTCACGACAGGGTCATGAGCAGTTCTTC. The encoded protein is CASSSRQGHEQFF.